Each of the 17 T cell receptor beta chains below was sequenced from the same sample in a study of blood T cell repertoires in COVID-19. Profiling relied on immunoSEQ multiplex PCR, and the TCRdb table lists in-frame clones only, not all of them. The sample has about 120,000 clones; about nine tenths are singletons. The sample was peripheral blood. The receptors originated from a human donor with active COVID-19. The donor label of this sample is uncertain.

The chain employs TRBV9 and TRBJ2-1, with D unresolved. Deletions cut 1 base from V and 5 bases from J, with 7 bases between. The CDR3 is 13 residues long. The germline V gene has CDR1 SGDLS and CDR2 YYNGEE. The CDR3 region is CASSVYGNNEQFF. The CDR3 DNA sequence: TGTGCCAGCAGCGTATACGGTAACAATGAGCAGTTCTTC.

The chain employs TRBV6-2 or TRBV6-3 and TRBJ2-5, with 7 bases lining up with TRBD2. In germline, CDR1 is MNHEY, CDR2 SVGEGT. The CDR3 length is 16 residues. V dropped 0 bases and J dropped 1; count of bases not matched to a gene: 5. The CDR3 DNA is TGTGCCAGCAGTTACTCGGGAAGCGGGGCCCAAGAGACCCAGTACTTC. Amino acid sequence: CASSYSGSGAQETQYF.

The chain uses TRBV9 and TRBJ1-2, with 11 bases lining up with TRBD1. Germline assignment: CDR1 SGDLS and CDR2 YYNGEE. The CDR3 totals 15 residues. J lost 5 bases, V lost 3 bases, and 6 bases had no gene match. CDR3 nucleotides: TGTGCCAGCAGCGCCCGGACAGGGGGCAGTTATGGCTACACCTTC. Residues: CASSARTGGSYGYTF.

The chain combines TRBV19 with TRBJ1-6; no clear D. Germline V gene sequence: CDR1 LNHDA, CDR2 SQIVND (reference sequence). This CDR3 has 13 residues. V was trimmed by 3 bases and J by 9 bases, leaving 9 bases between them. In nucleotides, the CDR3 is TGTGCCAGTAGTATCGGGAGTAGTTCACCCCTCCACTTT. Its protein product is CASSIGSSSPLHF. The full variable domain, completed using reference TRBV19 and TRBJ1-6, is DGGITQSPKYLFRKEGQNVTLSCEQNLNHDAMYWYRQDPGQGLRLIYYSQIVNDFQKGDIAEGYSVSREKKESFPLTVTSAQKNPTAFYLCASSIGSSSPLHFGNGTRLTVT.

This chain uses TRBV5-1 with TRBJ2-1; D is undetermined. CDR1 SGHRS and CDR2 YFSETQ come from the germline V gene. CDR3 length equals 13 residues. With 0 bases removed from V and 4 bases from J, the gap between germline ends came to 5 bases. The CDR3 loop reads CASSLDQYNEQFF. CDR3 sequence (DNA): TGCGCCAGCAGCTTGGACCAGTACAATGAGCAGTTCTTC.

The chain couples TRBV9 to TRBJ2-5, with TRBD1 matching over 10 bases. Germline V CDR1 and CDR2: SGDLS, YYNGEE. CDR3 length: 15 amino acids. Unmatched junction bases numbered 4, after V lost 0 bases and J lost 5 bases. The CDR3 is CASSVGDRGIETQYF. The CDR3 DNA is TGTGCCAGCAGCGTAGGGGACAGGGGTATCGAGACCCAGTACTTC.

V gene TRBV2 combines with J gene TRBJ2-2; D is possibly TRBD1 (6 bases). The germline gives CDR1 SNHLY, CDR2 FYNNEI. The CDR3 spans 15 residues. V lost 5 bases and J lost 7, with 17 bases in between. CDR3 DNA sequence: TGTGCCAGCAGTCATCCGGGACAAAATCGCGGGGAGCTGTTTTTT. Its protein product is CASSHPGQNRGELFF.

The rearrangement joins TRBV27 to TRBJ1-1, with a weak D call TRBD1 (6 bases). The CDR3 extends over 15 amino acids. The V and J ends lost 3 bases and 0 bases respectively, with 11 bases between them. Germline values: CDR1 MNHEY, CDR2 SMNVEV (reference sequence). CDR3: CASSFHREMNTEAFF. For the CDR3, the DNA is TGTGCCAGCAGTTTCCACAGGGAAATGAACACTGAAGCTTTCTTT.

This clone was counted a single time. CDR3 nucleotide sequence: TGTGCCAGCAGTGTTTGGGACAGGCCCACTGAAGATACGCAGTATTTT. Translated: CASSVWDRPTEDTQYF. The chain couples TRBV6-4 to TRBJ2-3; TRBD1 agrees at 8 bases. The CDR3 has 16 amino acids. Germline values: CDR1 MRHNA, CDR2 SNTAGT. The V gene end was trimmed by 4 bases and the J gene end by 5 bases; junction bases not matched to a gene: 11.

The chain couples TRBV9 to TRBJ1-5; TRBD1 aligns across 7 bases. CDR1 is SGDLS, CDR2 YYNGEE, per germline. CDR3 length equals 17 residues. The V segment lost 0 bases and the J segment 1 base; nucleotides outside the gene matches: 7. Written as DNA, the CDR3 is TGTGCCAGCAGCGTAGTTCCCGACAGGGCGAGCAATCAGCCCCAGCATTTT. It specifies CASSVVPDRASNQPQHF. Looking up the rest from reference TRBV9 and TRBJ1-5 gives the full variable domain: DSGVTQTPKHLITATGQRVTLRCSPRSGDLSVYWYQQSLDQGLQFLIQYYNGEERAKGNILERFSAQQFPDLHSELNLSSLELGDSALYFCASSVVPDRASNQPQHFGDGTRLSIL.

The chain joins TRBV5-1 to TRBJ2-5; D is unclear. V was clipped by 0 bases and J by 7 bases, with 13 bases between them. Germline CDR1 and CDR2: SGHRS and YFSETQ. The CDR3 consists of 14 residues. CDR3 nucleotide sequence: TGCGCCAGCAGCTTGGACTTTGGTCGAGGGACCCAGTACTTC. It yields the protein CASSLDFGRGTQYF.

This sequence joins TRBV5-4 and TRBJ1-4; TRBD1 agrees at 8 bases. The V and J ends lost 0 bases and 14 bases, in that order; junction bases with no gene match: 15. CDR3 length: 16 amino acids. Germline V lookup: CDR1 SGHNT, CDR2 YYREEE (reference sequence). CDR3 sequence reads: CASSLDRGQDNTGLFF. DNA for the CDR3: TGTGCCAGCAGCTTGGATAGGGGACAGGACAATACGGGCCTGTTTTTT.

The gene calls are TRBV9 and TRBJ1-6, with TRBD1 matching over 7 bases. J was trimmed by 7 bases and V by 4 bases; bases with no gene match: 8. The CDR3 sequence is 15 residues long. Germline-derived CDR1 and CDR2 are SGDLS and YYNGEE. Written as DNA, the CDR3 is TGTGCCAGCAGCTTCTCCGAGGGGGCGAATTCACCCCTCCACTTT. Translating it yields CASSFSEGANSPLHF.

V gene TRBV5-1 combines with J gene TRBJ2-7; TRBD1 matches 9 bases. This CDR3 has 15 residues. The ends lost 2 bases at V and 3 bases at J; junction bases unmatched: 6. The V gene's germline CDR1 is SGHRS and CDR2 YFSETQ. The DNA for the CDR3 is TGCGCCAGCAGCTTCTCTACAGGGGGCGGCTACGAGCAGTACTTC. Translating gives CASSFSTGGGYEQYF.

J is TRBJ2-2 and V is TRBV5-1, with 11 bases lining up with TRBD2. CDR1 and CDR2 (germline): SGHRS, YFSETQ. J was trimmed by 4 bases and V by 3 bases; bases with no gene match: 5. The length of the CDR3 is 16 residues. The CDR3 loop is CASSSPGLAATGELFF. CDR3 coding DNA: TGCGCCAGCAGCTCACCGGGACTAGCGGCCACCGGGGAGCTGTTTTTT. Looking up the rest from reference TRBV5-1 and TRBJ2-2 gives the full variable domain: KAGVTQTPRYLIKTRGQQVTLSCSPISGHRSVSWYQQTPGQGLQFLFEYFSETQRNKGNFPGRFSGRQFSNSRSEMNVSTLELGDSALYLCASSSPGLAATGELFFGEGSRLTVL.

The J gene is TRBJ1-1, the V gene TRBV5-8, with TRBD1 identical over 8 bases. The CDR3 is 14 amino acids. CDR1 SGHTS and CDR2 YDEGEE come from the germline V gene. The trim removed 9 bases at V and 4 bases at J, leaving 11 bases unmatched. The CDR3 region has the DNA TGTGCCACAACTTTAGGTCAGGGGGCCACTGAAGCTTTCTTT. Residues: CATTLGQGATEAFF.

This chain uses TRBV4-1 with TRBJ1-5; 7 positions match TRBD1. Germline values: CDR1 MGHRA, CDR2 YSYEKL. With V trimmed by 5 bases and J by 2 bases, 3 bases remained unmatched. This CDR3 contains 14 residues. CDR3 nucleotides: TGCGCCAGCAGCTCCGGACAGGGCAATCAGCCCCAGCATTTT. Its protein product is CASSSGQGNQPQHF.